This TCR beta chain came from a study of cytomegalovirus exposure and HLA in healthy donors. For the study at large: Findings of an earlier analysis included some 120 million unique TCR beta sequences from 200 million or so T cells.

The primer mix had 60 Vbeta and 13 Jbeta primers. Profiling relied on immunoSEQ multiplex PCR, and the TCRdb table lists in-frame clones only, not all of them. The sample holds over 80,000 clones, about 81% seen once. The length of the CDR3 is 12 residues. Trimming took off 6 bases at V and 8 bases at J, with 13 bases between the two ends. Germline-derived CDR1 and CDR2 are SGHVS and FNYEAQ. The clonotype comes from a man aged 40-50 years in good health and CMV-seropositive. The rearrangement links TRBV7-6 to TRBJ2-5; possible D gene TRBD1, 5 bases. Material for sequencing was PBMCs. The DNA of the CDR3 is TGTGCCAGCAGTCCGTCCAGGGAAACCCAGTACTTC. It specifies CASSPSRETQYF.